The following is a TCR beta chain sequence with its context. What it binds is unknown. The PCR had 60 Vbeta and 13 Jbeta primers. TCRdb's copy holds only in-frame clones and misses some; the assay was immunoSEQ multiplex PCR. The profile covers 95,000 to 150,000 clones, with approximately 72% appearing a single time and less than 2% taken by the ten largest. The sample belongs to a study of cytomegalovirus exposure and HLA in healthy donors. Study observations and caveats: Per a prior analysis, the majority of TCR beta V segments were productive roughly 87% or roughly 30% of the time. Later findings reportedly placed an Asian-associated ancestry cluster below the roughly 670-donor mean for N-insertions.

With 6 bases removed from V and 3 bases from J, the gap between germline ends came to 23 bases. This CDR3 has 18 amino acids. Looked up from germline, CDR1 is PRHDT and CDR2 is FYEKMQ (reference sequence). This chain joins TRBV13 and TRBJ2-2; possible D gene TRBD1, 7 bases. Sequenced: PBMCs. The clonotype originates from a man younger than 35 in good health and CMV-seronegative. The CDR3 region is CASRVTNSGDRDTGELFF. CDR3 nucleotide sequence: TGTGCCAGCAGGGTTACCAACTCGGGGGACAGAGACACCGGGGAGCTGTTTTTT. Based on the CDR3 plus reference TRBV13 and TRBJ2-2, the full variable domain is AAGVIQSPRHLIKEKRETATLKCYPIPRHDTVYWYQQGPGQDPQFLISFYEKMQSDKGSIPDRFSAQQFSDYHSELNMSSLELGDSALYFCASRVTNSGDRDTGELFFGEGSRLTVL.